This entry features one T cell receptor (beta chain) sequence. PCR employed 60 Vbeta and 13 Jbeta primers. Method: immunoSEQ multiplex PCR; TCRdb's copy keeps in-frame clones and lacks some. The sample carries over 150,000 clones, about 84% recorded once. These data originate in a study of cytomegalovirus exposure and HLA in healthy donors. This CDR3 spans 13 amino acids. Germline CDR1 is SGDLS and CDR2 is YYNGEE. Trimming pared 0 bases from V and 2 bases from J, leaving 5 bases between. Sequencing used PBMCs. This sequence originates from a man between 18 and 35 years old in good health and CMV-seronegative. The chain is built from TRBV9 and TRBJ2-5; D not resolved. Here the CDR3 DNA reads TGTGCCAGCAGCGTAGCCGGGCAAGAGACCCAGTACTTC. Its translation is CASSVAGQETQYF.